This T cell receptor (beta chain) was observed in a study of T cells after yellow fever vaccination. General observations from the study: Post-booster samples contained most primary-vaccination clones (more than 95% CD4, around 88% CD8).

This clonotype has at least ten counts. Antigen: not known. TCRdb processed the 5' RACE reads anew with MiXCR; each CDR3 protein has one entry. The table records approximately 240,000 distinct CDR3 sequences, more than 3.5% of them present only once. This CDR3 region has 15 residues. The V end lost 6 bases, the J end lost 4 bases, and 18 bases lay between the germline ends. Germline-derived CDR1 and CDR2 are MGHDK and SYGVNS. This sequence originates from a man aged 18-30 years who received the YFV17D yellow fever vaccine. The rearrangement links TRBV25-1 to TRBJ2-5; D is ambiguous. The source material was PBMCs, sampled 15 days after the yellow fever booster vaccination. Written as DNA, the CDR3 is TGTGCCAGCAGAACCGGGTTCCTCGCCACAGAGACCCAGTACTTC. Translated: CASRTGFLATETQYF.